The present entry profiles one T cell receptor (beta chain) with its context. Antigen specificity is unknown. The sample belongs to a study of graft-versus-host responses after intestinal transplantation. Points from the study as a whole: Recipient marrow contained GvH clones, some of which appeared first in ileum or blood. When patients had graft-donor T cell macrochimerism, their allografts held high graft-versus-host to host-versus-graft clonal ratios.

The method was immunoSEQ multiplex PCR; TCRdb's version includes in-frame clones alone and lacks a portion of them. The sample yields around 90,000 clones, about 93% seen once. The CDR3 runs 13 residues. V was trimmed by 10 bases and J by 7 bases, leaving 17 bases between them. Germline lookup yields CDR1 KGHSH and CDR2 LQKENI. Sequenced here: unstimulated CD8+ T cells sorted from spleen or lymph node cells, sampled before intestinal transplant. This receptor was obtained from a human donor who received an intestinal transplant. The chain has TRBV18 and TRBJ2-1, with D possibly TRBD1 on 5 matching bases. This CDR3 is CATARGFMNEQFF. CDR3 bases: TGTGCCACTGCAAGGGGATTTATGAATGAGCAGTTCTTC.